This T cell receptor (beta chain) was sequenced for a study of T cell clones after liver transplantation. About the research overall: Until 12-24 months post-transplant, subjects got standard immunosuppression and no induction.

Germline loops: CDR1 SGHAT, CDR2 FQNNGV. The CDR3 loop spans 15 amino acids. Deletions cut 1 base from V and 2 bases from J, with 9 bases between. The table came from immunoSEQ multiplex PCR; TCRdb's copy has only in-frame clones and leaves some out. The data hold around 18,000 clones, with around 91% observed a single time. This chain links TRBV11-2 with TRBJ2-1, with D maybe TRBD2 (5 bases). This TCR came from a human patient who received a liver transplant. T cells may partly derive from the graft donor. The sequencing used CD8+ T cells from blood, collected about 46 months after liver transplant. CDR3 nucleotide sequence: TGTGCCAGCAGCTTAGGCGCCGGGACCTACAATGAGCAGTTCTTC. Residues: CASSLGAGTYNEQFF.